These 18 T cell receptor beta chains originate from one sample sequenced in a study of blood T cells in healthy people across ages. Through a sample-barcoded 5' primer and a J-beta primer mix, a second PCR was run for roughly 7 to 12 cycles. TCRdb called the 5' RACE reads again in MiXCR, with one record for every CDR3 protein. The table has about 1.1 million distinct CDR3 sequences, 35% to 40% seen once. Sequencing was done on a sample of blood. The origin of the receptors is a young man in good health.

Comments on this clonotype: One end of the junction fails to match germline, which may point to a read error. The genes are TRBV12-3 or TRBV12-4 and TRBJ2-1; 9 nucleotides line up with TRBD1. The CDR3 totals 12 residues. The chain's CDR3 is CGSRTGDNEQFF. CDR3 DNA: TGTGGCAGCAGGACAGGGGACAATGAGCAGTTCTTC.

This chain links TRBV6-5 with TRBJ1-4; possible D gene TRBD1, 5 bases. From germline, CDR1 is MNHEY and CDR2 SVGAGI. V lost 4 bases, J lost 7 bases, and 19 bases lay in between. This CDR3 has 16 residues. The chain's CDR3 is CASSLIGGRAGEKLFF. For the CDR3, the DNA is TGTGCCAGCAGTTTAATCGGAGGCAGGGCAGGTGAAAAACTGTTTTTT.

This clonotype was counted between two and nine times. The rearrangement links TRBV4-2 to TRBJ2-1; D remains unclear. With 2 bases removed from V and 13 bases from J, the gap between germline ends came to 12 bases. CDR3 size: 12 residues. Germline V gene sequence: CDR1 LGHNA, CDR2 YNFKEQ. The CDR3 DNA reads TGTGCCAGCAGCCAACTACCGGCCATTCAGTTCTTC. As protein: CASSQLPAIQFF.

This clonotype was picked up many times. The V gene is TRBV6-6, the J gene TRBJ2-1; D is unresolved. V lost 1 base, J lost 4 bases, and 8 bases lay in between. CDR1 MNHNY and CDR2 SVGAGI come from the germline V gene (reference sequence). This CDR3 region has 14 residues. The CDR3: CASSYFDGYNEQFF. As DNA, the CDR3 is TGTGCCAGCAGTTACTTTGACGGTTACAATGAGCAGTTCTTC.

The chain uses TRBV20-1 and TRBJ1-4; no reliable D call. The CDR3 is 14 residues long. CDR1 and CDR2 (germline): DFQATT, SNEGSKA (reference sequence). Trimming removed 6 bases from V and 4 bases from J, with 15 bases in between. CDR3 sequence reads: CSALTGPNNEKLFF. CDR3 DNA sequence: TGCAGTGCCCTCACGGGTCCCAATAATGAAAAACTGTTTTTT.

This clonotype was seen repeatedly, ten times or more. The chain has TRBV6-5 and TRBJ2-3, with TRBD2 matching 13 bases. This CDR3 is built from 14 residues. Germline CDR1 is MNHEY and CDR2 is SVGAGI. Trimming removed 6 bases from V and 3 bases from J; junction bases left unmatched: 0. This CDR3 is CASRGLAGTDTQYF. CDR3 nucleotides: TGTGCCAGCAGGGGACTAGCGGGGACAGATACGCAGTATTTT.

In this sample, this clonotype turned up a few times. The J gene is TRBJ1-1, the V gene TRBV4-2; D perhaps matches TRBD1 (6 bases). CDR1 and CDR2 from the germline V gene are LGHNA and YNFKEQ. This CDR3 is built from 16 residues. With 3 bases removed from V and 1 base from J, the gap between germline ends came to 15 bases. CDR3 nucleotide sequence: TGTGCCAGCAGCCAGGAACCCAGGGGCTCGAACACTGAAGCTTTCTTT. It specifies CASSQEPRGSNTEAFF.

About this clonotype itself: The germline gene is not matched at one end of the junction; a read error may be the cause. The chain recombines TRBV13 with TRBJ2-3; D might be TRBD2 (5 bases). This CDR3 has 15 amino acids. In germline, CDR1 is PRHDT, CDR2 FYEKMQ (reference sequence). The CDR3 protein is CACSGTSGVVDTQYF. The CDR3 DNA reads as TGTGCCTGCAGCGGTACTAGTGGGGTTGTGGATACGCAGTATTTT.

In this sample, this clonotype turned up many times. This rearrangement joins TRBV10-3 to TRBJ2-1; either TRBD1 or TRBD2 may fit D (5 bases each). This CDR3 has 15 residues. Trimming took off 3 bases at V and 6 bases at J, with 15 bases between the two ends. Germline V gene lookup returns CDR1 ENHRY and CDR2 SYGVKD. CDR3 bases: TGTGCCATCAGTGAAGGTGCAGGGAGTCGCAATGAGCAGTTCTTC. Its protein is CAISEGAGSRNEQFF.

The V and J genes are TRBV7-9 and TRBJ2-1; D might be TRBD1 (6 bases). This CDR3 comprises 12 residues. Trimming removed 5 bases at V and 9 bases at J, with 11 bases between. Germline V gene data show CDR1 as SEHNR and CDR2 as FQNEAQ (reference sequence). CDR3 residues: CASSEQGCEQFF. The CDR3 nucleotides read TGTGCCAGCAGCGAACAGGGTTGTGAGCAGTTCTTC.

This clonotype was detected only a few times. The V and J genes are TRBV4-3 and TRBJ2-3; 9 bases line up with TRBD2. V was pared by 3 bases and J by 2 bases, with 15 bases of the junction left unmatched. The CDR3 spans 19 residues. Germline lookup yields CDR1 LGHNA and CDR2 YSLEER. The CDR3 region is CASSQDPFMLAGYTDTQYF. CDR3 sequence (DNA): TGCGCCAGCAGCCAGGACCCTTTTATGCTAGCGGGGTACACAGATACGCAGTATTTT.

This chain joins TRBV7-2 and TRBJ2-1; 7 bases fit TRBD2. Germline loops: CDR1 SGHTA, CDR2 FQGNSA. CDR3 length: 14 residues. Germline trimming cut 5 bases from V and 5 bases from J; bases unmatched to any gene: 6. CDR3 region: CASSLLTSHNEQFF. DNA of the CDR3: TGTGCCAGCAGCCTGCTGACTAGCCACAATGAGCAGTTCTTC. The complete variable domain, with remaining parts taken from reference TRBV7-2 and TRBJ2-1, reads GAGVSQSPSNKVTEKGKDVELRCDPISGHTALYWYRQSLGQGLEFLIYFQGNSAPDKSGLPSDRFSAERTGGSVSTLTIQRTQQEDSAVYLCASSLLTSHNEQFFGPGTRLTVL.

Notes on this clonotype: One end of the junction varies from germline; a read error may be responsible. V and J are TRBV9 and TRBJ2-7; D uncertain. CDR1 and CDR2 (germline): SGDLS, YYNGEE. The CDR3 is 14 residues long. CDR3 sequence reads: CASGVVRDAYEQYF. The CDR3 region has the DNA TGTGCCAGCGGCGTAGTTAGGGATGCCTACGAGCAGTACTTC.

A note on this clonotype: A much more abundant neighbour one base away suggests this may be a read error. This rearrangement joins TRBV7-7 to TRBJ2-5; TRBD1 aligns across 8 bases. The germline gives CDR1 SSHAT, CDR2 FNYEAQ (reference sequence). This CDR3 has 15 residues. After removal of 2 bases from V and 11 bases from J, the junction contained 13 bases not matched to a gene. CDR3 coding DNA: TGTGCCAGCAGCTTACACGACAGGGGTACTTCTGAGCAGTACTTC. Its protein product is CASSLHDRGTSEQYF.

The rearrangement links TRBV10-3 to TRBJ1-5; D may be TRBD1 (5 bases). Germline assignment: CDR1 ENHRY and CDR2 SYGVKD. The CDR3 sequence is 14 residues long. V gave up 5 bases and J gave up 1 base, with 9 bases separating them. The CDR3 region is CAISPGRSNQPQHF. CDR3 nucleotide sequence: TGTGCCATCAGTCCGGGACGGAGCAATCAGCCCCAGCATTTT.

The CDR3 bases are TGTGCCAGCAGCCCAAGACAGGGTTCCGCTTACGAGCAGTACTTC. Translation: CASSPRQGSAYEQYF. The chain carries TRBV5-6 and TRBJ2-5, with TRBD1 matching 7 bases. The J call is doubtful: the DNA matches TRBJ2-7 better. In germline, CDR1 is SGHDT, CDR2 YYEEEE. The CDR3 totals 15 residues.

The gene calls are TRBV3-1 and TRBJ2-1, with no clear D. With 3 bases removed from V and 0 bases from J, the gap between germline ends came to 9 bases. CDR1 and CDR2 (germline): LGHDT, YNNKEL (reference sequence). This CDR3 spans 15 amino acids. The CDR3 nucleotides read TGTGCCAGCAGCCATCTAGGCAGCTCCTACAATGAGCAGTTCTTC. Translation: CASSHLGSSYNEQFF.

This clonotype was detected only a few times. The CDR3 DNA reads TGCAGTGCTAGAGATCGGGACAGGGGAGGCTACGAGCAGTACTTC. This codes for CSARDRDRGGYEQYF. The gene calls are TRBV20-1 and TRBJ2-7, with TRBD1 matching 10 bases. The CDR3 loop spans 15 amino acids. The J segment lost 3 bases and the V segment lost 0 bases, leaving 5 bases of the junction unmatched. The germline V gene encodes CDR1 DFQATT and CDR2 SNEGSKA (reference sequence).